The clone carrying this T cell receptor (beta chain) has only a few counts. Its antigen is still unknown. The data belong to a study of response to subunit inactivated influenza vaccine. TCRdb re-called the RT-PCR reads through MiXCR, storing one row per CDR3 protein. The sample includes a few hundred thousand distinct CDR3 sequences, 14% of them seen just once. CDR3 length: 15 residues. V lost 6 bases and J 5 bases, leaving 18 bases between the germline ends. General study results and limits: The authors proposed limited new T cell recruitment per seasonal influenza vaccination.

The material sequenced was PBMCs from blood, taken approximately 13 days after vaccination. This chain uses TRBV12-3 or TRBV12-4 with TRBJ2-3, with D tentatively TRBD1 (6 bases). The sequence was obtained from a man in his forties or fifties who received an inactivated influenza vaccine. CDR3 DNA sequence: TGTGCCAGCAGCCGGGACACTTCAATGGGAGATACGCAGTATTTT. Its protein product is CASSRDTSMGDTQYF.